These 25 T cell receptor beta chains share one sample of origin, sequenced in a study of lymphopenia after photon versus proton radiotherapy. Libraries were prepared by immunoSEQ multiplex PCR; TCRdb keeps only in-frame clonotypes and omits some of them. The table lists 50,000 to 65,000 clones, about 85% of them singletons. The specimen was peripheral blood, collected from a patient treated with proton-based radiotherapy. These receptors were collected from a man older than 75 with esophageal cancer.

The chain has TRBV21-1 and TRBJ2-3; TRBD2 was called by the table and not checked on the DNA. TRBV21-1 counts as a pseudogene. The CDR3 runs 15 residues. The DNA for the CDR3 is TGTGCCAGCAGCAGCTCCCGGGACTCCACAGATACGCAGTATTTT. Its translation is CASSSSRDSTDTQYF.

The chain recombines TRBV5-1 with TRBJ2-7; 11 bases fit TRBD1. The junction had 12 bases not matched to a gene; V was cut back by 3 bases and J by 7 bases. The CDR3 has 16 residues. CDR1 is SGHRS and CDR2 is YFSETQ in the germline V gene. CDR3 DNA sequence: TGCGCCAGCAGCTACATCCAAGGACAGGGGGCCGGTGAGCAGTACTTC. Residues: CASSYIQGQGAGEQYF.

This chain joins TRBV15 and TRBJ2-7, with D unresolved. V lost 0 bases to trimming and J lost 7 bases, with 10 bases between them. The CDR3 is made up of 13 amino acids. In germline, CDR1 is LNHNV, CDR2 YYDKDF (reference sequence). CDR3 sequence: CATSRDQAREQYF. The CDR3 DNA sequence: TGTGCCACCAGCAGAGATCAGGCAAGGGAGCAGTACTTC.

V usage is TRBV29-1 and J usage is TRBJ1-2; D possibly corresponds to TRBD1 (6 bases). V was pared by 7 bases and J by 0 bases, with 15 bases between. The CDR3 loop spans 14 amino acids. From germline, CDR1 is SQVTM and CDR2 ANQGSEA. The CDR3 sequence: CSAPGGGSNYGYTF. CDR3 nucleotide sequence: TGCAGCGCCCCGGGGGGGGGCTCTAACTATGGCTACACCTTC.

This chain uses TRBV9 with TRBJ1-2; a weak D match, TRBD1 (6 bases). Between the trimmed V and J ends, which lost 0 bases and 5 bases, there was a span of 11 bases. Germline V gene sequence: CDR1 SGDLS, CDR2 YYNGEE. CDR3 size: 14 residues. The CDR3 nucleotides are TGTGCCAGCAGCGTAGAACAGGGCGCGTATGGCTACACCTTC. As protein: CASSVEQGAYGYTF.

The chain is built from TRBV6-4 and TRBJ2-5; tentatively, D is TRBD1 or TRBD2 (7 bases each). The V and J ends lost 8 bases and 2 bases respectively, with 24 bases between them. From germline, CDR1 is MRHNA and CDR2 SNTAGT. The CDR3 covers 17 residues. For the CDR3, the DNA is TGTGCCAGCCATAACGGGGAGGGGGCAACCACTCAAGAGACCCAGTACTTC. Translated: CASHNGEGATTQETQYF.

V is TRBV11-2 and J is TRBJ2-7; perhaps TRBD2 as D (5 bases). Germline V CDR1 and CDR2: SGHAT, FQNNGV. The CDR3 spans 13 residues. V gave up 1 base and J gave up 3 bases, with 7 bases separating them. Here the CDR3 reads CASSLGGDYEQYF. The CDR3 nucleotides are TGTGCCAGCAGCTTAGGGGGAGACTACGAGCAGTACTTC.

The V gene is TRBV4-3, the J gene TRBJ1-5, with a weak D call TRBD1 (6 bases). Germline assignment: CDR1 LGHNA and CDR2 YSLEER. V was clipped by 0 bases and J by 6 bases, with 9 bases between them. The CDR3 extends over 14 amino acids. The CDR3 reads CASSQDRGTQPQHF. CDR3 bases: TGCGCCAGCAGCCAAGACAGGGGCACTCAGCCCCAGCATTTT.

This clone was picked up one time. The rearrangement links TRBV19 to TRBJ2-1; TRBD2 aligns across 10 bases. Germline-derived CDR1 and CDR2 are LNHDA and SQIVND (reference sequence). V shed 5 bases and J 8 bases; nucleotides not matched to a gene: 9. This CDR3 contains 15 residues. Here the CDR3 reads CASSVQREGRDEQFF. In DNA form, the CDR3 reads TGTGCCAGTAGTGTACAGCGGGAGGGCCGGGATGAGCAGTTCTTC.

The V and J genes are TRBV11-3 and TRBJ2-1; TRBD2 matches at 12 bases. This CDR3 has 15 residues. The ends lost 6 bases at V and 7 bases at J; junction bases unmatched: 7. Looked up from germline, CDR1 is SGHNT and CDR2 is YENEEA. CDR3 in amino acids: CASSPGTSGPNEQFF. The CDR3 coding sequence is TGTGCCAGCAGTCCCGGGACTAGCGGGCCTAATGAGCAGTTCTTC.

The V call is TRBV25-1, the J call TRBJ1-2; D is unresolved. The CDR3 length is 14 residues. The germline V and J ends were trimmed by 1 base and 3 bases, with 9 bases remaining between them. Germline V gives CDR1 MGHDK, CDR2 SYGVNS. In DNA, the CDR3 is TGTGCCAGCAGTGAATGGGGAGGGCACTATGGCTACACCTTC. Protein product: CASSEWGGHYGYTF.

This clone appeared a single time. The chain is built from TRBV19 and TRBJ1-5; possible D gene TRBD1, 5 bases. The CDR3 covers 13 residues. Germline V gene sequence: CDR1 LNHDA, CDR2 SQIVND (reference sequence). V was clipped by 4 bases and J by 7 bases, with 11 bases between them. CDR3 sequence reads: CASSRTGRQPQHF. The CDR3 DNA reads TGTGCCAGTAGTAGAACAGGTCGACAGCCCCAGCATTTT.

The CDR3 DNA follows: TGTGCCAGCAGCTTGGAACAGGGTCGGGGCAATCAGCCCCAGCATTTT. This sequence encodes CASSLEQGRGNQPQHF. This chain uses TRBV5-4 with TRBJ1-5, with a possible D match to TRBD1 (6 bases). Between the trimmed V and J ends, which lost 0 bases and 2 bases, there was a span of 12 bases. Germline V CDR1 and CDR2: SGHNT, YYREEE (reference sequence). The CDR3 is 16 amino acids.

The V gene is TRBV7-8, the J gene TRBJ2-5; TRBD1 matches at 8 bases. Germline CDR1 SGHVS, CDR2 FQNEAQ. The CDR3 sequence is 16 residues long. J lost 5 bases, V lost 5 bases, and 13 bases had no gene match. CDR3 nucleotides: TGTGCCAGCAGCACGCGACAGGGGCGGGATTTGGAGACCCAGTACTTC. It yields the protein CASSTRQGRDLETQYF.

The CDR3 region is CSVDGLAGSYLRYF. Written as DNA, the CDR3 is TGCAGCGTTGATGGACTAGCGGGGTCCTATTTGCGGTACTTC. This chain connects TRBV29-1 to TRBJ2-7; 12 bases are a match to TRBD2. The germline V gene has CDR1 SQVTM and CDR2 ANQGSEA. CDR3 length: 14 amino acids. Trimming took 3 bases from V and 12 from J; bases not matched to a gene: 12.

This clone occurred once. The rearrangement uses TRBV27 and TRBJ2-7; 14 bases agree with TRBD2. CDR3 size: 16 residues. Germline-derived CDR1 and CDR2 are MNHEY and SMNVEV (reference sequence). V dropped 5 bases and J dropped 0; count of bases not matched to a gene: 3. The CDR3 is CASSPGLAGDSYEQYF. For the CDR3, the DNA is TGTGCCAGCAGTCCGGGACTAGCGGGAGACTCCTACGAGCAGTACTTC.

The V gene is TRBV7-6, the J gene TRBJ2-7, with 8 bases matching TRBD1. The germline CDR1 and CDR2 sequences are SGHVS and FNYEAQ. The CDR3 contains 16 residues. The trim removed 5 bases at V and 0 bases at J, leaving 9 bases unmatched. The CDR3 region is CASSPGQGGGSYEQYF. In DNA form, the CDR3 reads TGTGCCAGCAGCCCAGGACAGGGTGGGGGCTCCTACGAGCAGTACTTC.

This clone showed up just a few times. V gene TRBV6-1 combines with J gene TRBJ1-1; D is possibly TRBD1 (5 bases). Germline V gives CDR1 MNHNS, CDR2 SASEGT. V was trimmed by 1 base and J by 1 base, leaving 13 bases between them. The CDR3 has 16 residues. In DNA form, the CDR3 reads TGTGCCAGCAGTGAAGGGCAGGGAATAGGGAACACTGAAGCTTTCTTT. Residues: CASSEGQGIGNTEAFF.

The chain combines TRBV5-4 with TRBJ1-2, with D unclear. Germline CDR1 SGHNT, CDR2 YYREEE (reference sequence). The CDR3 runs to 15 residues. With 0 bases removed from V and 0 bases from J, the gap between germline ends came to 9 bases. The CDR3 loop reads CASSLGQITNYGYTF. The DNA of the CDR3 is TGTGCCAGCAGCTTGGGGCAGATTACTAACTATGGCTACACCTTC.

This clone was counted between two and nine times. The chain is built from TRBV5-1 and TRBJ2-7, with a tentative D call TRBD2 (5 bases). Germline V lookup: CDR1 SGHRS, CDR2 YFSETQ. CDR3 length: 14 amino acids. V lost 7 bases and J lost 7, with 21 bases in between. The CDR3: CASGVDGITREQYF. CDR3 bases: TGCGCCAGCGGGGTCGACGGGATCACGAGGGAGCAGTACTTC.

The DNA of the CDR3 is TGCAGCGTTGAAGGGGGGACAGGGGGCGACTATGGCTACACCTTC. Translation gives CSVEGGTGGDYGYTF. V gene TRBV29-1 combines with J gene TRBJ1-2, with TRBD1 matching 12 bases. Germline lookup yields CDR1 SQVTM and CDR2 ANQGSEA. This CDR3 comprises 15 residues. J was trimmed by 3 bases and V by 1 base; bases with no gene match: 3.

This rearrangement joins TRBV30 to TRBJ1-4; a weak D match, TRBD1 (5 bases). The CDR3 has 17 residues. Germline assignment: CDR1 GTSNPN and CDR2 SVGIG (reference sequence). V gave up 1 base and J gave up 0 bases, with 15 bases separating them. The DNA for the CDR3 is TGTGCCTGGAGTGCACTCGGGGGGGGTTCAACTAATGAAAAACTGTTTTTT. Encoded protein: CAWSALGGGSTNEKLFF.

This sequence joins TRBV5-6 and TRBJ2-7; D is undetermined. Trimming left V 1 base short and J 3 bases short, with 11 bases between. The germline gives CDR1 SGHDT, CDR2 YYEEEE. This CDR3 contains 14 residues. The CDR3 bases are TGTGCCAGCAGCTTGTTTGCGGCCATCTACGAGCAGTACTTC. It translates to CASSLFAAIYEQYF.

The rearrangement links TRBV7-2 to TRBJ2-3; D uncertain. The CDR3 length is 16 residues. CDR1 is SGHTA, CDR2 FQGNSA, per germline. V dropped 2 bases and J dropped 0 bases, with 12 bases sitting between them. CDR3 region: CASSLQGRPSTDTQYF. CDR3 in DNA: TGTGCCAGCAGCTTACAAGGCAGGCCTAGCACAGATACGCAGTATTTT.

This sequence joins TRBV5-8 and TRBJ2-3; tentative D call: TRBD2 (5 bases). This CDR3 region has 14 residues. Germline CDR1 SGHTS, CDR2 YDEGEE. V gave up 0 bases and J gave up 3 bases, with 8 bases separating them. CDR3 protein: CASSLGLRTDTQYF. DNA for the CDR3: TGTGCCAGCAGCTTGGGACTACGGACAGATACGCAGTATTTT.